The 27 T cell receptor beta chains presented below share a single source sample, sequenced in a study of blood T cell repertoires in COVID-19 (dated by TCRdb to between 2020 and 2021). The library was produced with the immunoSEQ multiplex PCR assay. TCRdb re-hosts the immuneACCESS table, in-frame sequences only. Its copies lack some clones; in the studies checked, an unresolved V gene accounts for under half of them, and the cause for the rest is not known. The sample table lists 500,000 to 600,000 clones, around 90% of them with a count of one. Roughly 8% of the sample goes to the ten largest clones. Sequenced input: peripheral blood. Source of these receptors: a woman aged 50 to 60 with COVID-19, enrolled during active disease.

The genes are TRBV12-3 or TRBV12-4 and TRBJ1-3; TRBD1 aligns across 7 bases. The junction had 1 base not matched to a gene; V was cut back by 1 base and J by 7 bases. CDR3 length equals 13 residues. CDR3 nucleotides: TGTGCCAGCAGTTTAGTCAGGGGGAACACCATATATTTT. Translated: CASSLVRGNTIYF.

The chain links TRBV2 to TRBJ2-7; 9 bases are a match to TRBD2. The CDR3 is made up of 16 amino acids. Losses at the gene ends were 3 bases for V and 3 bases for J; bases not matched to a gene: 9. Germline V gene lookup returns CDR1 SNHLY and CDR2 FYNNEI. This CDR3 reads CASSEDLAGVNYEQYF. The CDR3 DNA follows: TGTGCCAGCAGTGAGGACTTAGCGGGGGTGAACTACGAGCAGTACTTC. Full variable domain (remainder filled in from reference TRBV2 and TRBJ2-7): EPEVTQTPSHQVTQMGQEVILRCVPISNHLYFYWYRQILGQKVEFLVSFYNNEISEKSEIFDDQFSVERPDGSNFTLKIRSTKLEDSAMYFCASSEDLAGVNYEQYFGPGTRLTVT.

This chain uses TRBV5-1 with TRBJ2-2; 7 bases are a match to TRBD2. V lost 0 bases and J lost 4; bases outside the gene matches: 9. Germline CDR1 reads SGHRS; CDR2 reads YFSETQ. The CDR3 contains 17 residues. The CDR3 sequence: CASSLARDYQFTGELFF. CDR3 DNA: TGCGCCAGCAGCTTGGCTCGGGACTACCAGTTCACCGGGGAGCTGTTTTTT. Full variable domain (missing parts from reference TRBV5-1 and TRBJ2-2): KAGVTQTPRYLIKTRGQQVTLSCSPISGHRSVSWYQQTPGQGLQFLFEYFSETQRNKGNFPGRFSGRQFSNSRSEMNVSTLELGDSALYLCASSLARDYQFTGELFFGEGSRLTVL.

The chain uses TRBV6-1 and TRBJ2-1, with 7 bases matching TRBD1. This CDR3 region has 13 residues. The V and J ends lost 2 bases and 6 bases, in that order; junction bases with no gene match: 1. Germline V gene lookup returns CDR1 MNHNS and CDR2 SASEGT. In DNA form, the CDR3 reads TGTGCCAGCAGTGAAAACAGGGGCAATGAGCAGTTCTTC. Protein sequence: CASSENRGNEQFF.

The chain employs TRBV5-1 and TRBJ1-2; 10 nucleotides match TRBD1. The V gene's germline CDR1 is SGHRS and CDR2 YFSETQ. The CDR3 loop spans 15 amino acids. Trimming at V came to 3 bases and at J to 1 base, leaving 3 bases not matched to a gene. CDR3 sequence reads: CASSSGDRGNYGYTF. The CDR3, as DNA: TGCGCCAGCAGCTCAGGGGACAGGGGTAACTATGGCTACACCTTC. Drawing the rest from reference TRBV5-1 and TRBJ1-2, the complete variable domain is KAGVTQTPRYLIKTRGQQVTLSCSPISGHRSVSWYQQTPGQGLQFLFEYFSETQRNKGNFPGRFSGRQFSNSRSEMNVSTLELGDSALYLCASSSGDRGNYGYTFGSGTRLTVV.

The V and J genes are TRBV6-5 and TRBJ1-1, with 8 bases fitting TRBD1. The CDR3 has 15 residues. The germline gives CDR1 MNHEY, CDR2 SVGAGI. J was trimmed by 1 base and V by 6 bases; bases with no gene match: 7. The CDR3 DNA is TGTGCCAGCAGCCCCCCGGACAGGGAGAACACTGAAGCTTTCTTT. This codes for CASSPPDRENTEAFF.

This clone was seen only a few times. J is TRBJ1-1 and V is TRBV6-6; 8 bases are a match to TRBD1. With 7 bases clipped from V and 1 base from J, the junction kept 8 bases outside the gene matches. Germline V gives CDR1 MNHNY, CDR2 SVGAGI (reference sequence). This CDR3 is 15 amino acids long. CDR3 amino acids: CASTGQGDPNTEAFF. The DNA of the CDR3 is TGTGCCAGCACCGGACAGGGTGATCCGAACACTGAAGCTTTCTTT.

The chain joins TRBV29-1 to TRBJ1-2; TRBD1 matches 9 bases. The ends lost 7 bases at V and 6 bases at J; junction bases unmatched: 15. Germline V CDR1 and CDR2: SQVTM, ANQGSEA. This CDR3 spans 15 amino acids. The CDR3 region has the DNA TGCAGCGGGGGACAGGGCCACGGGGGGACCCATGGCTACACCTTC. Translating gives CSGGQGHGGTHGYTF. The full variable domain, with the rest looked up from reference TRBV29-1 and TRBJ1-2, is SAVISQKPSRDICQRGTSLTIQCQVDSQVTMMFWYRQQPGQSLTLIATANQGSEATYESGFVIDKFPISRPNLTFSTLTVSNMSPEDSSIYLCSGGQGHGGTHGYTFGSGTRLTVV.

This chain uses TRBV6-6 with TRBJ1-1, with D hard to call. CDR3 length equals 15 residues. CDR1 and CDR2 from the germline V gene are MNHNY and SVGAGI (reference sequence). V was shortened by 6 bases and J by 3 bases, with 17 bases between the two germline ends. The CDR3 DNA sequence: TGTGCCAGCAGCCAAACTCTGACTCGGGACACTGAAGCTTTCTTT. It codes for CASSQTLTRDTEAFF.

The CDR3 DNA reads as TGTGCCAGCAGTCCCACCCGGGACAGGGTGTATGGCTACACCTTC. It specifies CASSPTRDRVYGYTF. The chain combines TRBV27 with TRBJ1-2, with 9 positions matching TRBD1. Germline CDR1 MNHEY, CDR2 SMNVEV (reference sequence). With 5 bases clipped from V and 5 bases from J, the junction kept 9 bases outside the gene matches. The CDR3 has 15 residues.

The chain recombines TRBV30 with TRBJ1-4; a weak D match, TRBD1 (5 bases). V was pared by 0 bases and J by 14 bases, with 13 bases between. Germline V gene sequence: CDR1 GTSNPN, CDR2 SVGIG (reference sequence). The CDR3 runs to 12 residues. The CDR3 spells CAWSVVQGRLFF. The CDR3 DNA sequence: TGTGCCTGGAGTGTAGTGCAGGGTAGGCTGTTTTTT.

This rearrangement joins TRBV11-3 to TRBJ2-1, with 7 bases aligning to TRBD2. CDR3 length: 14 residues. Per germline, CDR1 SGHNT and CDR2 YENEEA. Trimming removed 4 bases from V and 4 bases from J; junction bases left unmatched: 4. The CDR3 protein is CASSSGGLYNEQFF. CDR3 in DNA: TGTGCCAGCAGCTCGGGGGGTCTTTACAATGAGCAGTTCTTC.

As concerns this clone: Other DNA sequences in the same sample also yield this CDR3. The chain carries TRBV29-1 and TRBJ1-1; D unresolved. Germline V CDR1 and CDR2: SQVTM, ANQGSEA. V lost 3 bases and J lost 1, with 3 bases in between. The CDR3 contains 11 residues. The CDR3 coding sequence is TGCAGCGTTGAGAGGAACACTGAAGCTTTCTTT. Translating it yields CSVERNTEAFF.

The chain carries TRBV6-2 or TRBV6-3 and TRBJ2-7, with 8 bases that match TRBD2. The V gene end was trimmed by 1 base and the J gene end by 3 bases; junction bases not matched to a gene: 2. The length of the CDR3 is 14 residues. CDR1 MNHEY and CDR2 SVGEGT come from the germline V gene. CDR3 sequence (DNA): TGTGCCAGCAGTTACTACGGGGGGGACTACGAGCAGTACTTC. Residues: CASSYYGGDYEQYF.

The V and J genes are TRBV24-1 and TRBJ2-1; D possibly corresponds to TRBD2 (5 bases). Between the trimmed V and J ends, which lost 3 bases and 7 bases, there was a span of 9 bases. The germline V gene has CDR1 KGHDR and CDR2 SFDVKD. The CDR3 spans 13 residues. The chain's CDR3 is CATSDDYSNEQFF. The CDR3 nucleotides read TGTGCCACCAGTGATGACTACTCAAATGAGCAGTTCTTC.

The genes are TRBV19 and TRBJ1-5, with 8 positions matching TRBD1. Germline V gives CDR1 LNHDA, CDR2 SQIVND (reference sequence). V shed 4 bases, J shed 2 bases, and the junction held 7 bases outside the gene matches. This CDR3 spans 16 amino acids. The CDR3 loop is CASSNRQGRGNQPQHF. In DNA, the CDR3 is TGTGCCAGTAGTAATAGACAGGGGAGGGGCAATCAGCCCCAGCATTTT.

This sequence joins TRBV28 and TRBJ1-1; maybe TRBD1 (6 bases). With 5 bases removed from V and 2 bases from J, the gap between germline ends came to 15 bases. Germline CDR1 is MDHEN and CDR2 is SYDVKM. The length of the CDR3 is 15 residues. The CDR3 loop is CASSRTDNQNTEAFF. DNA of the CDR3: TGTGCCAGCAGTAGGACAGATAATCAAAACACTGAAGCTTTCTTT.

The V and J genes are TRBV30 and TRBJ2-6; D may be TRBD2 (5 bases). The V gene lost 4 bases and the J gene lost 3 bases, with 10 bases spanning the gap. This CDR3 is built from 14 residues. The V gene's germline CDR1 is GTSNPN and CDR2 SVGIG (reference sequence). Here the CDR3 DNA reads TGTGCCTGGAAGAAGGAGGTTGGGGCCAACGTCCTGACTTTC. As protein: CAWKKEVGANVLTF.

The V call is TRBV19, the J call TRBJ2-7; 12 positions agree with TRBD2. V shed 3 bases, J shed 2 bases, and the junction held 5 bases outside the gene matches. The germline gives CDR1 LNHDA, CDR2 SQIVND (reference sequence). CDR3 length: 16 amino acids. CDR3 in DNA: TGTGCCAGTAGTATCCGGACTAGCGGGGAAGCCTACGAGCAGTACTTC. As protein: CASSIRTSGEAYEQYF.

The V call is TRBV12-2, the J call TRBJ2-7; TRBD2 is the table's D call and was not checked against the DNA. TRBV12-2 is deemed a pseudogene. The CDR3 has 18 amino acids. CDR3 region: CASRLGRGCGRGSYEQYF. DNA for the CDR3: TGTGCAAGTCGCTTAGGTCGCGGTTGTGGGCGCGGGTCCTACGAGCAGTACTTC.

The chain joins TRBV6-1 to TRBJ2-3; weak D call: TRBD2 (6 bases). CDR3 length: 15 amino acids. CDR1 MNHNS and CDR2 SASEGT come from the germline V gene. V was pared by 3 bases and J by 1 base, with 11 bases between. The CDR3 nucleotides are TGTGCCAGCAGTGACGTAGGAGGGCGCACAGATACGCAGTATTTT. Residues: CASSDVGGRTDTQYF.

The chain combines TRBV5-4 with TRBJ1-4; tentatively, D is TRBD1 (6 bases). This CDR3 is 14 amino acids long. V lost 0 bases and J 7 bases, leaving 10 bases between the germline ends. CDR1 is SGHNT and CDR2 is YYREEE in the germline V gene (reference sequence). Here the CDR3 reads CASSLGQGTEKLFF. CDR3 DNA sequence: TGTGCCAGCAGCTTGGGGCAGGGGACTGAAAAACTGTTTTTT.

CDR3 protein: CASSEIGGSNTGELFF. In nucleotides, the CDR3 is TGTGCCAGCAGTGAAATAGGGGGCTCGAACACCGGGGAGCTGTTTTTT. The chain combines TRBV25-1 with TRBJ2-2; 7 bases match TRBD1. The CDR3 is 16 amino acids. V dropped 2 bases and J dropped 0; count of bases not matched to a gene: 3. CDR1 MGHDK and CDR2 SYGVNS come from the germline V gene.

This clone came up once. The chain links TRBV7-2 to TRBJ2-3; no clear D gene. V shed 4 bases and J shed 3 bases, with 17 bases lying between them. Looked up from germline, CDR1 is SGHTA and CDR2 is FQGNSA. The CDR3 extends over 16 amino acids. The CDR3 DNA reads TGTGCCAGCAGCTCCGGCGCCGGGTTCGAAACAGATACGCAGTATTTT. Amino acids: CASSSGAGFETDTQYF.

This clone was detected only once. V usage is TRBV18 and J usage is TRBJ2-3, with a tentative D call TRBD2 (6 bases). Germline CDR1 KGHSH, CDR2 LQKENI. This CDR3 comprises 14 residues. Trimming took off 3 bases at V and 3 bases at J, with 10 bases between the two ends. DNA of the CDR3: TGTGCCAGCTCACCTCGGAGGGAAACAGATACGCAGTATTTT. Residues: CASSPRRETDTQYF.

V and J are TRBV5-1 and TRBJ2-1; 9 bases align to TRBD1. The CDR3 has 15 residues. V was pared by 4 bases and J by 4 bases, with 6 bases of the junction left unmatched. The V gene's germline CDR1 is SGHRS and CDR2 YFSETQ. The CDR3 loop reads CASSPGQGPYNEQFF. The CDR3 coding sequence is TGCGCCAGCAGCCCCGGACAGGGGCCTTACAATGAGCAGTTCTTC.

This sequence joins TRBV20-1 and TRBJ2-3, with 7 nucleotides matching TRBD2. The V gene's germline CDR1 is DFQATT and CDR2 SNEGSKA (reference sequence). The V gene end was trimmed by 3 bases and the J gene end by 5 bases; junction bases not matched to a gene: 5. The CDR3 extends over 13 amino acids. The CDR3 region is CSASPSGGDTQYF. The CDR3 DNA reads TGCAGTGCTAGTCCCTCGGGGGGAGATACGCAGTATTTT.